Detailed here is one T cell receptor (beta chain). Its antigen is unidentified. The CDR3 contains 13 residues. Germline V gene lookup returns CDR1 MNHNS and CDR2 SASEGT. V lost 5 bases to trimming and J lost 4 bases; unmatched junction nucleotides: 4. These data originate in a study of Graves' ophthalmopathy and Graves' hyperthyroidism. The wider study: Ahead of any treatment, peripheral blood was obtained at the initial diagnosis.

Excluded were patients with other autoimmune diseases, uncontrolled infections, pregnancy or lactation. Study conclusions and caveats: The model's prediction of ophthalmopathy progression had roughly 70% sensitivity and roughly 72% specificity. The authors also found most expanded thyroid clonotypes above 0.001 frequency in blood.

Using RNA transcripts, the TCR beta CDR3 regions were amplified. The first-round RT-PCR employed HTBI primers together with the Qiagen OneStep RT-PCR kit. A multiplex PCR was then performed as the second round. Each CDR3 protein is one row after TCRdb ran MiXCR on the multiplex PCR reads. The repertoire consists of 350,000 to 450,000 distinct CDR3 sequences, with approximately 16% occurring once and the leading ten covering 1.5% to 2%. The gene calls are TRBV6-1 and TRBJ2-7, with TRBD2 matching over 8 bases. This TCR was recovered from a woman under 30 with Graves' ophthalmopathy. Sequencing was carried out using peripheral blood. The CDR3 loop is CASSPTSVYEQYF. CDR3 sequence (DNA): TGTGCCAGCAGTCCGACTAGCGTGTACGAGCAGTACTTC.